This T cell receptor beta chain was obtained from a study of Ad26.COV2.S vaccination and SARS-CoV-2 variants. Looking at the study overall: Once or twice, 56 days apart, Ad26.COV2.S was delivered intramuscularly. General observations from the study: There was reportedly substantial breadth in spike-specific CD8+ and CD4+ T cell responses after vaccination.

Treatment described: 15 to 20 received Ad26.COV2.S at low or high dose, single or two shots; about 5 received placebo; per-sample allocation not given. The study sampled participants on day 63 after the first vaccine or placebo injection. Donation came from an adult in Boston who was aged 18-55 years. Expressing Wuhan-strain SARS-CoV-2 spike, an Ad26 vector served as the vaccine. The protocol was immunoSEQ multiplex PCR, while the TCRdb copy is restricted to in-frame clones and leaves out a portion. The data hold approximately 480,000 clones, with approximately 90% observed a single time. Germline V gene lookup returns CDR1 SGHDN and CDR2 FVKESK. V was clipped by 3 bases and J by 6 bases, with 22 bases between them. The CDR3 loop spans 17 amino acids. Note on this clone: Its antigen is still unknown.

The chain is built from TRBV14 and TRBJ2-3; no definite D call. The clonotype comes from a person between 18 and 65 years old who received the Ad26.COV2.S COVID-19 vaccine or a placebo. The sequenced sample was peripheral blood, obtained in a trial of Ad26.COV2.S vaccine versus placebo. The CDR3 DNA sequence: TGTGCCAGCAGCCAGACCTCCCTTGGGCCGCGTATCGATACGCAGTATTTT. This gives the protein CASSQTSLGPRIDTQYF.